The rows below give T cell receptor beta chains drawn from one sample of a study of T cells in localized non-small cell lung cancer. Repertoires were generated with immunoSEQ multiplex PCR, while TCRdb's copy carries only in-frame clones and drops some. The table lists about 23,000 clones, around nine tenths of them singletons, with less than 8.5% in the top ten. The sample in question was peripheral blood, obtained before any cancer treatment. The receptor set was obtained from a woman aged 35-75 years with stage I lung adenocarcinoma. Each CDR3 is given with its conserved first and last residue. A D gene is named only where the DNA matches it firmly. The size entry is marked missing in some rows and otherwise reads once, few, many or a size class.

d_gene	j_gene	v_gene	abundance	CDR3aa	CDR3nt
.	TRBJ1-1	TRBV15	.	CATSRDQGGGTEAFF	TGTGCCACCAGCAGAGACCAGGGTGGGGGCACTGAAGCTTTCTTT
.	TRBJ2-1	TRBV19	once	CASSIPGTYNEQFF	TGTGCCAGTAGTATCCCGGGGACCTACAATGAGCAGTTCTTC
TRBD2	TRBJ2-3	TRBV11-3	.	CASSSRAAGVPDTQYF	TGTGCCAGCAGCTCCCGTGCAGCGGGAGTACCAGATACGCAGTATTTT
.	TRBJ1-4	TRBV5-1	.	CASSSGRVATNEKLFF	TGCGCCAGCAGCTCCGGTAGGGTCGCAACTAATGAAAAACTGTTTTTT
TRBD2	TRBJ2-2	TRBV10-3	once	CATGTSGSPVTGELFF	TGTGCCACCGGGACTAGCGGGAGTCCGGTCACCGGGGAGCTGTTTTTT
.	TRBJ2-6	TRBV27	once	CASGSFSGANVLTF	TGTGCCAGCGGGTCGTTCTCTGGGGCCAACGTCCTGACTTTC
.	TRBJ2-7	TRBV11-3	.	CASSPSSSSTGEQYF	TGTGCCAGCAGCCCCTCCAGTAGCTCAACGGGCGAGCAGTACTTC
TRBD2	TRBJ2-1	TRBV7-9	.	CASSLVFPLAGFHNEQFF	TGTGCCAGCAGCTTAGTGTTCCCCCTAGCGGGGTTCCACAATGAGCAGTTCTTC
.	TRBJ1-4	TRBV5-6	.	CASSLARATNEKLFF	TGTGCCAGCAGCTTGGCAAGAGCAACTAATGAAAAACTGTTTTTT
TRBD1	TRBJ2-1	TRBV30	.	CAWSTGTGGDEQFF	TGTGCCTGGAGCACCGGGACAGGGGGCGATGAGCAGTTCTTC
.	TRBJ2-7	TRBV27	.	CASSKKGSYEQYF	TGTGCCAGCAGTAAGAAGGGCAGCTACGAGCAGTACTTC
.	TRBJ1-2	TRBV28	.	CASTLGRGYTF	TGTGCCAGCACCTTAGGGCGTGGCTACACCTTC
.	TRBJ2-5	TRBV6-6	.	CASSYGTFETQYF	TGTGCCAGCAGTTATGGGACATTCGAGACCCAGTACTTC
.	TRBJ2-3	TRBV2	.	CASSDASSTDTQYF	TGTGCCAGCAGTGACGCTAGCAGCACAGATACGCAGTATTTT
TRBD1	TRBJ2-7	TRBV18	.	CASSPLGQGTGHEQYF	TGTGCCAGCTCACCTCTAGGACAGGGAACCGGCCACGAGCAGTACTTC
TRBD1	TRBJ1-5	TRBV5-6	once	CASSHYRDRGPQHF	TGTGCCAGCAGCCACTACCGGGACAGGGGGCCCCAGCATTTT
TRBD2	TRBJ2-7	TRBV7-8	.	CASSLVTSGRYEQYF	TGTGCCAGCAGCTTAGTAACTAGCGGGAGGTACGAGCAGTACTTC
.	TRBJ1-1	TRBV6-5	.	CASSSGVGNTEAFF	TGTGCCAGCAGTTCGGGGGTAGGGAACACTGAAGCTTTCTTT
.	TRBJ1-1	TRBV7-2	.	CASSFPGTTGNTEAFF	TGTGCCAGCAGCTTTCCGGGGACGACGGGGAACACTGAAGCTTTCTTT
.	TRBJ2-5	TRBV4-3	.	CASSQAGLVEETQYF	TGCGCCAGCAGCCAAGCCGGCCTGGTTGAGGAGACCCAGTACTTC
.	TRBJ2-3	TRBV7-2	.	CASSSRESSTDTQYF	TGTGCCAGCAGCTCCCGAGAATCTAGCACAGATACGCAGTATTTT
.	TRBJ1-4	TRBV27	few	CAAERLPNEKLFF	TGTGCCGCCGAGAGGCTCCCTAATGAAAAACTGTTTTTT
.	TRBJ2-5	TRBV18	.	CASSRRGGQETQYF	TGTGCCAGCTCACGAAGGGGCGGCCAAGAGACCCAGTACTTC
TRBD1	TRBJ2-1	TRBV27	.	CASSLDRARLYNEQFF	TGTGCCAGCAGCTTGGACAGGGCTCGACTCTACAATGAGCAGTTCTTC
.	TRBJ1-2	TRBV14	.	CASSQVPQGHLGHGYTF	TGTGCCAGCAGCCAAGTTCCTCAGGGACACTTAGGGCATGGCTACACCTTC
TRBD2	TRBJ2-1	TRBV5-1	once	CASRKLAGGPSYNEQFF	TGCGCCAGCAGAAAACTAGCGGGAGGGCCCTCCTACAATGAGCAGTTCTTC
.	TRBJ2-3	TRBV9	.	CASSVIMTDTQYF	TGTGCCAGCAGCGTGATCATGACAGATACGCAGTATTTT
.	TRBJ1-2	TRBV5-3	.	CARSSGLRWIVYGYTF	TGTGCCAGAAGTTCTGGTCTGAGGTGGATAGTCTATGGCTACACCTTC
.	TRBJ1-5	TRBV12-2	.	CASRLAPGEKGNQPQHF	TGTGCAAGTCGCTTAGCGCCGGGGGAAAAGGGCAATCAGCCCCAGCATTTT
.	TRBJ1-1	TRBV5-1	.	CASAVVRDTQRNTEAFF	TGCGCCAGCGCAGTGGTCCGGGACACCCAACGGAACACTGAAGCTTTCTTT
.	TRBJ1-5	TRBV6-5	.	CASTKGLNQPQHF	TGTGCCAGCACAAAGGGGCTCAATCAGCCCCAGCATTTT
.	TRBJ1-1	TRBV5-6	.	CASSSPTGTLRAFF	TGTGCCAGCAGCTCCCCTACCGGGACCCTGCGGGCTTTCTTT
.	TRBJ2-5	TRBV5-1	once	CASSLDSLGTQYF	TGCGCCAGCAGCCTGGACAGTCTGGGGACCCAGTACTTC
.	TRBJ2-5	TRBV9	few	CASSVGAEETQYF	TGTGCCAGCAGCGTAGGTGCCGAGGAGACCCAGTACTTC
TRBD2	TRBJ2-1	TRBV7-2	.	CASSLVGGTSGRVNEQFF	TGTGCCAGCAGCTTAGTAGGTGGGACTAGCGGGAGGGTTAATGAGCAGTTCTTC
.	TRBJ1-1	TRBV6-5	.	CASGGRSEAFF	TGTGCCAGCGGAGGGAGGTCCGAAGCTTTCTTT
TRBD1	TRBJ2-1	TRBV25-1	.	CASKTGGSYNEQFF	TGTGCCAGCAAGACAGGGGGATCCTACAATGAGCAGTTCTTC
.	TRBJ1-3	TRBV28	.	CASSLFATAGNTIYF	TGTGCCAGCAGTTTATTTGCGACAGCTGGAAACACCATATATTTT
TRBD1	TRBJ2-7	TRBV5-4	once	CASSPSGTGTYEQYF	TGTGCCAGCAGCCCTTCGGGGACAGGGACCTACGAGCAGTACTTC
TRBD1	TRBJ2-7	TRBV27	few	CASSLIGTAYEQYF	TGTGCCAGCAGTTTAATTGGGACAGCCTACGAGCAGTACTTC
TRBD1	TRBJ2-2	TRBV7-2	once	CASSSTGAPTGELFF	TGTGCCAGCAGCTCCACAGGGGCCCCCACCGGGGAGCTGTTTTTT
.	TRBJ1-1	TRBV7-8	.	CASSLGVVGRAFF	TGTGCCAGCAGCTTAGGGGTTGTTGGAAGAGCTTTCTTT
.	TRBJ1-1	TRBV28	.	CASSDRRDAFF	TGTGCCAGCAGCGATAGGAGAGATGCTTTCTTT
.	TRBJ2-7	TRBV4-3	.	CASSQGTTWGGEQYF	TGCGCCAGCAGCCAAGGCACGACATGGGGCGGGGAGCAGTACTTC
TRBD2	TRBJ2-1	TRBV27	.	CASSLRLTSGRAHEQFF	TGTGCCAGCAGTTTAAGGCTTACCAGCGGGAGGGCCCATGAGCAGTTCTTC
TRBD1	TRBJ1-2	TRBV5-6	.	CASSLGTRQGSYGYTF	TGTGCCAGCAGCCTGGGAACTCGACAGGGCTCCTATGGCTACACCTTC
.	TRBJ2-7	TRBV5-1	.	CASSLARKTLFEQYF	TGCGCCAGCAGCTTGGCCCGGAAGACCCTATTTGAGCAGTACTTC
.	TRBJ1-3	TRBV10-1	.	CASSESDGSSGNTIYF	TGCGCCAGCAGTGAGTCGGACGGAAGCTCTGGAAACACCATATATTTT
.	TRBJ1-1	TRBV27	.	CASSLSVQASTEAFF	TGTGCCAGCAGTTTATCTGTCCAGGCGAGCACTGAAGCTTTCTTT
TRBD2	TRBJ2-1	TRBV18	.	CASSPASGGLIEQFF	TGTGCCAGCTCACCAGCGAGCGGGGGACTCATTGAGCAGTTCTTC
.	TRBJ1-1	TRBV5-1	.	CASSVEPNTEAFF	TGCGCCAGCAGCGTGGAGCCGAACACTGAAGCTTTCTTT
.	TRBJ1-1	TRBV28	.	CASSLGQRLRNTEAFF	TGTGCCAGCAGTTTAGGACAGAGGCTCAGGAACACTGAAGCTTTCTTT
TRBD1	TRBJ1-4	TRBV28	.	CASSLLRGQGDEKLFF	TGTGCCAGCAGTTTATTGAGGGGGCAGGGGGATGAAAAACTGTTTTTT
.	TRBJ1-2	TRBV7-2	.	CASSIQGSGYTF	TGTGCCAGCAGCATACAGGGAAGTGGCTACACCTTC
.	TRBJ2-2	TRBV9	.	CASSVVTGELFF	TGTGCCAGCAGCGTAGTAACCGGGGAGCTGTTTTTT